This entry lists 2 T cell receptor beta chains sequenced from one sample in a study of blood T cell repertoires in COVID-19. The data were produced by immunoSEQ multiplex PCR, yet TCRdb's version contains in-frame clones alone and is incomplete. The sample consists of some 61,000 clones, roughly 85% of them appearing once. The sample taken for sequencing was peripheral blood. The receptors come from a man aged 25-45 years with acute or convalescent COVID-19.

V gene TRBV5-6 combines with J gene TRBJ2-3, with a tentative D call TRBD1 (6 bases). Germline-derived CDR1 and CDR2 are SGHDT and YYEEEE. CDR3 size: 15 residues. V gave up 2 bases and J gave up 6 bases, with 16 bases separating them. The CDR3: CASSFPGARGDTQYF. The CDR3 nucleotides are TGTGCCAGCAGCTTCCCAGGCGCAAGGGGGGATACGCAGTATTTT.

V is TRBV5-1 and J is TRBJ2-2, with D perhaps TRBD1 (6 bases). The V gene's germline CDR1 is SGHRS and CDR2 YFSETQ. V was clipped by 4 bases and J by 7 bases, with 14 bases between them. CDR3 length: 14 residues. The CDR3 coding sequence is TGCGCCAGCAGCGCCGGTAGGGGACACGGGGAGCTGTTTTTT. It encodes CASSAGRGHGELFF.